The T cell receptor (beta chain) under discussion was sequenced for a study of shared clonotypes between healthy human individuals. General study results and limits: Sharing across four donors was highest in naive CD4 (approximately 5%) and lowest in memory CD8 (0.4%).

Terminally differentiated effector memory CD45RA+ cells were left out of the naive CD8 fraction, which was CD45RO-negative and positively selected for CCR7. All of the donors resided in Nashville, Tennessee, and each was a Caucasian adult. Profiling relied on immunoSEQ multiplex PCR, and the TCRdb table lists in-frame clones only, not all of them. The repertoire includes around 2,100,000 clones, roughly 94% of them detected once, and 1% to 1.5% sits in the top ten. Germline values: CDR1 SGHRS, CDR2 YFSETQ. The CDR3 contains 16 residues. Trimming removed 4 bases from V and 0 bases from J, with 14 bases in between. With regard to this clone: Its antigen remains unidentified.

Sample: naive CD8+ T cells sorted from blood. This sequence originates from a man younger than 35 in good health. The chain is built from TRBV5-1 and TRBJ2-1; D not certain. The CDR3 DNA follows: TGCGCCAGCAGCCTAAATAGCCTGTTCTCCTACAATGAGCAGTTCTTC. Translated, it gives CASSLNSLFSYNEQFF. The full variable domain, rest sourced from reference TRBV5-1 and TRBJ2-1, is KAGVTQTPRYLIKTRGQQVTLSCSPISGHRSVSWYQQTPGQGLQFLFEYFSETQRNKGNFPGRFSGRQFSNSRSEMNVSTLELGDSALYLCASSLNSLFSYNEQFFGPGTRLTVL.